This T cell receptor (beta chain) came from a study of post-analysis software for immune sequencing data. Study-level results: Relative to controls, patients had five TRBV segments at higher frequency, with TRBV5-6, TRBV5-1 and TRBV20-1 among these.

Unique molecular identifiers featured in each of the TCR beta cDNA libraries. TCRdb reprocessed the PCR reads with MiXCR, giving one entry per CDR3 protein. The data hold some 690,000 distinct CDR3 sequences, with approximately 30% observed a single time. Concerning this clonotype: Antigen unknown.

With 2 bases removed from V and 6 bases from J, the gap between germline ends came to 8 bases. The CDR3 consists of 13 residues. Germline CDR1 is MNHEY and CDR2 is SVGEGT. The sequencing input was blood. The receptor was derived from a girl aged 5-17 years with multiple sclerosis. V gene TRBV6-2 or TRBV6-3 combines with J gene TRBJ2-1; no definite D call. In DNA, the CDR3 is TGTGCCAGCAGTTACCCTATGGGCAATGAGCAGTTCTTC. It encodes CASSYPMGNEQFF.